The 21 T cell receptor beta chains in this list originate from one sample, sequenced in a study of T cell responses to AZD1222 COVID-19 vaccine. The assay was immunoSEQ multiplex PCR, and TCRdb's table has in-frame clones only and misses some. The sample lists approximately 150,000 clones, approximately 90% seen once, with around 1.7% in the top ten. Sequenced here: peripheral blood, sampled 28 days after the second AZD1222 dose. The receptors were sampled from an adult who received the AZD1222 COVID-19 vaccine.

This chain uses TRBV12-3 or TRBV12-4 with TRBJ1-1; possible D gene TRBD1, 5 bases. The CDR3 spans 13 residues. The germline V and J ends were trimmed by 5 bases and 7 bases, with 14 bases remaining between them. The DNA for the CDR3 is TGTGCCAGCAGTCCCAGACAGCGGGGTGAAGCTTTCTTT. It encodes CASSPRQRGEAFF.

V usage is TRBV13 and J usage is TRBJ1-6; D not certain. The V gene lost 2 bases and the J gene lost 6 bases, with 5 bases spanning the gap. CDR3 length equals 13 residues. Per the germline V gene, CDR1 is PRHDT and CDR2 is FYEKMQ (reference sequence). The CDR3 loop reads CASSLTTNSPLHF. The CDR3 coding sequence is TGTGCCAGCAGCTTAACCACTAATTCACCCCTCCACTTT.

The chain has TRBV19 and TRBJ2-7; no definite D call. V lost 2 bases and J lost 3, with 14 bases in between. CDR1 and CDR2 (germline): LNHDA, SQIVND (reference sequence). This CDR3 contains 15 residues. As DNA, the CDR3 is TGTGCCAGTAGTATAAATTGGGGTAACTTCTACGAGCAGTACTTC. Its protein is CASSINWGNFYEQYF.

The J gene is TRBJ1-2, the V gene TRBV24-1; D is possibly TRBD1 (5 bases). This CDR3 is 13 amino acids long. Trimming removed 3 bases at V and 8 bases at J, with 12 bases between. Germline CDR1 and CDR2: KGHDR and SFDVKD. The CDR3 DNA is TGTGCCACCAGTGATGATGGGACGCGGGGCTACACCTTC. It translates to CATSDDGTRGYTF.

V usage is TRBV19 and J usage is TRBJ2-7; tentatively, D is TRBD2 (5 bases). This CDR3 is built from 13 residues. With 3 bases removed from V and 5 bases from J, the gap between germline ends came to 11 bases. Germline CDR1 reads LNHDA; CDR2 reads SQIVND (reference sequence). This CDR3 is CASSIGLVHEQYF. For the CDR3, the DNA is TGTGCCAGTAGTATCGGACTGGTGCACGAGCAGTACTTC.

The chain couples TRBV28 to TRBJ1-4, with a tentative D call TRBD1 (6 bases). Per germline, CDR1 MDHEN and CDR2 SYDVKM. This CDR3 is 14 amino acids long. Trimming shortened V by 6 bases and J by 5 bases, and 13 bases separated the two germline ends. The CDR3 protein is CASRSGAINEKLFF. In DNA form, the CDR3 reads TGTGCCAGCAGGTCAGGGGCGATAAATGAAAAACTGTTTTTT.

This sequence joins TRBV7-9 and TRBJ1-1; D perhaps matches TRBD1 (5 bases). V lost 4 bases, J lost 7 bases, and 13 bases lay in between. The CDR3 spans 13 residues. Germline CDR1 SEHNR, CDR2 FQNEAQ (reference sequence). CDR3 protein: CASSSTRQNEAFF. In DNA form, the CDR3 reads TGTGCCAGCAGCTCAACTCGACAGAATGAAGCTTTCTTT.

V is TRBV11-2 and J is TRBJ1-2; D is ambiguous. V was pared by 0 bases and J by 5 bases, with 7 bases between. This CDR3 region has 13 residues. Looked up from germline, CDR1 is SGHAT and CDR2 is FQNNGV. CDR3 in DNA: TGTGCCAGCAGCTTAGACTCGTTGTATGGCTACACCTTC. Amino acid sequence: CASSLDSLYGYTF. Complete variable domain (other parts from reference TRBV11-2 and TRBJ1-2): EAGVAQSPRYKIIEKRQSVAFWCNPISGHATLYWYQQILGQGPKLLIQFQNNGVVDDSQLPKDRFSAERLKGVDSTLKIQPAKLEDSAVYLCASSLDSLYGYTFGSGTRLTVV.

The gene calls are TRBV5-1 and TRBJ1-1; D uncertain. The CDR3 runs to 13 residues. Germline V CDR1 and CDR2: SGHRS, YFSETQ. Trimming left V 1 base short and J 0 bases short, with 4 bases between. The CDR3 region has the DNA TGCGCCAGCAGCTTGACGATGAACACTGAAGCTTTCTTT. It translates to CASSLTMNTEAFF.

CDR3 region: CASSPDRGLGTQYF. The CDR3 region has the DNA TGCGCCAGCAGCCCGGACAGGGGGCTGGGTACGCAGTATTTT. The chain carries TRBV4-3 and TRBJ2-3; 11 positions match TRBD1. The germline CDR1 and CDR2 sequences are LGHNA and YSLEER. The CDR3 totals 14 residues. Trimming at V came to 4 bases and at J to 8 bases, leaving 5 bases not matched to a gene.

The chain joins TRBV6-4 to TRBJ2-3; 10 bases align to TRBD1. Trimming removed 8 bases from V and 4 bases from J; junction bases left unmatched: 6. The germline CDR1 and CDR2 sequences are MRHNA and SNTAGT. The CDR3 totals 14 residues. The CDR3: CASGPGTGADTQYF. The CDR3 bases are TGTGCCAGCGGACCCGGGACAGGGGCAGATACGCAGTATTTT.

The chain links TRBV30 to TRBJ1-5, with D perhaps TRBD1 (6 bases). Trimming pared 4 bases from V and 9 bases from J, leaving 19 bases between. The CDR3 is 14 residues long. Germline assignment: CDR1 GTSNPN and CDR2 SVGIG (reference sequence). The DNA for the CDR3 is TGTGCCTGGACCCCTTTTTGGGGGGCGCGGCCCCAGCATTTT. Its protein product is CAWTPFWGARPQHF.

This chain links TRBV7-9 with TRBJ1-5, with D hard to call. V shed 5 bases and J shed 5 bases, with 13 bases lying between them. This CDR3 comprises 14 residues. CDR1 and CDR2 from the germline V gene are SEHNR and FQNEAQ (reference sequence). CDR3 DNA sequence: TGTGCCAGCAGCGTTGGACGGATGGATCAGCCCCAGCATTTT. Protein sequence: CASSVGRMDQPQHF.

This clone was found once. V is TRBV28 and J is TRBJ2-2; D might be TRBD1 (5 bases). The CDR3 consists of 13 residues. V shed 8 bases and J shed 4 bases, with 11 bases lying between them. From germline, CDR1 is MDHEN and CDR2 SYDVKM. CDR3 in DNA: TGTGCCAGCGGGGCTCCCGCCACCGGGGAGCTGTTTTTT. As protein: CASGAPATGELFF.

The chain links TRBV6-4 to TRBJ2-5; 8 nucleotides align to TRBD1. The CDR3 runs 13 residues. V gave up 2 bases and J gave up 5 bases; unmatched junction bases: 1. The germline gives CDR1 MRHNA, CDR2 SNTAGT. This CDR3 reads CASSDNRGETQYF. As DNA, the CDR3 is TGTGCCAGCAGTGACAACAGGGGGGAGACCCAGTACTTC.

J is TRBJ2-1 and V is TRBV6-2 or TRBV6-3; the match to TRBD2 covers 8 bases. Unmatched junction bases numbered 10, after V lost 5 bases and J lost 7 bases. The CDR3 is 15 residues long. CDR1 and CDR2 (germline): MNHEY, SVGEGT. CDR3 loop: CASSLTAGEPNEQFF. CDR3 sequence (DNA): TGTGCCAGCAGTCTCACAGCGGGAGAACCTAATGAGCAGTTCTTC.

The gene calls are TRBV2 and TRBJ2-3; 7 bases fit TRBD1. This CDR3 is built from 14 residues. Trimming took 4 bases from V and 1 from J; bases not matched to a gene: 2. The germline gives CDR1 SNHLY, CDR2 FYNNEI. The CDR3, as DNA: TGTGCCAGCAGTGGACAGGGAGGCACAGATACGCAGTATTTT. It is translated as CASSGQGGTDTQYF.

This chain connects TRBV7-9 to TRBJ2-7; the match to TRBD2 covers 8 bases. Trimming took 4 bases from V and 9 from J; bases not matched to a gene: 14. The CDR3 consists of 15 residues. Germline loops: CDR1 SEHNR, CDR2 FQNEAQ (reference sequence). This CDR3 is CASSSSGTRTSVQYF. The CDR3 region has the DNA TGTGCCAGCAGCTCCTCCGGGACTAGGACCAGTGTGCAGTACTTC.

This sequence joins TRBV5-8 and TRBJ2-1; possibly TRBD2 for D (5 bases). CDR1 is SGHTS and CDR2 is YDEGEE in the germline V gene. The CDR3 is made up of 19 amino acids. V lost 0 bases and J lost 2, with 21 bases in between. The CDR3 here is CASSLAPGSGARAYNEQFF. CDR3 sequence (DNA): TGTGCCAGCAGCTTGGCCCCTGGGAGCGGTGCTAGAGCCTACAATGAGCAGTTCTTC.

The CDR3 region has the DNA TGTGCCAGTAGTTTCCTCACAGATACGCAGTATTTT. Protein product: CASSFLTDTQYF. The chain couples TRBV19 to TRBJ2-3; D not certain. V was clipped by 5 bases and J by 2 bases, with 5 bases between them. Germline V lookup: CDR1 LNHDA, CDR2 SQIVND (reference sequence). The CDR3 spans 12 residues.

The chain joins TRBV27 to TRBJ2-7; 8 nucleotides line up with TRBD1. Germline loops: CDR1 MNHEY, CDR2 SMNVEV (reference sequence). After removal of 5 bases from V and 4 bases from J, the junction contained 10 bases not matched to a gene. This CDR3 has 15 residues. CDR3 in DNA: TGTGCCAGCAGTGCCTCCGGGACAGGAGTATACGAGCAGTACTTC. Translating it yields CASSASGTGVYEQYF.